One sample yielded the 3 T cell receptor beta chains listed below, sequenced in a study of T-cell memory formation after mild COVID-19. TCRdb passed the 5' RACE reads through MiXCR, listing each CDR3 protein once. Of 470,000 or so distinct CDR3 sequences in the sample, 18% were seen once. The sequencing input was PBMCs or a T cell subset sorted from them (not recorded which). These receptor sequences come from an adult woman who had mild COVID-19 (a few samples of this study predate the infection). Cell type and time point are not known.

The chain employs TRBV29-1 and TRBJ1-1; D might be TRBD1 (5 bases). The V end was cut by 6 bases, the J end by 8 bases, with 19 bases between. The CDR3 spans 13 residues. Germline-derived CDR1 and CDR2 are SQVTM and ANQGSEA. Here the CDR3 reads CSVHGGLLMEAFF. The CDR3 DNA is TGCAGCGTCCATGGGGGACTCCTGATGGAAGCTTTCTTT. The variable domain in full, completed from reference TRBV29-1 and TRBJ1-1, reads SAVISQKPSRDICQRGTSLTIQCQVDSQVTMMFWYRQQPGQSLTLIATANQGSEATYESGFVIDKFPISRPNLTFSTLTVSNMSPEDSSIYLCSVHGGLLMEAFFGQGTRLTVV.

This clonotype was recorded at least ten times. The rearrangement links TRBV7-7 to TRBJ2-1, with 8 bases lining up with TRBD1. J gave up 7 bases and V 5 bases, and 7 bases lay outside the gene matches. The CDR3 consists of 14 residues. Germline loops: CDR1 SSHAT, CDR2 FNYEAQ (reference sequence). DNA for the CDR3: TGTGCCAGCAGCCCACGGACAGGGCTAAATGAGCAGTTCTTC. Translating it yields CASSPRTGLNEQFF.

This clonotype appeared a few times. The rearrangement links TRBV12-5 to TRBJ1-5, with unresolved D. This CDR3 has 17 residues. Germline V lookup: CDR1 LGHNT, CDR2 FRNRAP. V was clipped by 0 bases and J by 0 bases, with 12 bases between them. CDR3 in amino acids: CASGLVLMPASNQPQHF. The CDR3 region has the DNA TGTGCTAGTGGTTTGGTCCTTATGCCCGCTAGCAATCAGCCCCAGCATTTT.